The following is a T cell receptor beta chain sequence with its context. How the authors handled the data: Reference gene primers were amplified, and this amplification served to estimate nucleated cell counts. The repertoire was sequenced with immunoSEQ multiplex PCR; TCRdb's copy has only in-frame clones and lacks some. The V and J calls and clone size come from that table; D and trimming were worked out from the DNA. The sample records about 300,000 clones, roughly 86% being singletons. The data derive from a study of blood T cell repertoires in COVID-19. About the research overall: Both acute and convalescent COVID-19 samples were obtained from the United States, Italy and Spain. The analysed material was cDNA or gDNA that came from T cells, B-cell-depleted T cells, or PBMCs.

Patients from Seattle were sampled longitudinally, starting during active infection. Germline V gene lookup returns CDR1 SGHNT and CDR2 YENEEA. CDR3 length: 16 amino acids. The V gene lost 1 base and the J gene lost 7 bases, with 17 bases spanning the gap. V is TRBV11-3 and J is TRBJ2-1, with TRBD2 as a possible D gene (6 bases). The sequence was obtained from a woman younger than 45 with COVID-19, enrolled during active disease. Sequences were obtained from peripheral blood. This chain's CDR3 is CASSLGGRGSKNEQFF. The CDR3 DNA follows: TGTGCCAGCAGCTTAGGAGGGCGGGGCTCAAAGAATGAGCAGTTCTTC.